This T cell receptor beta chain is drawn from a study of CD8+ T cells in alopecia areata. Study background: Treated patients received oral tofacitinib, 5 to 10 mg twice daily.

cDNA serving as the sequencing template came from extracted, reverse transcribed RNA. The table came from immunoSEQ multiplex PCR; TCRdb's copy has only in-frame clones and leaves some out. Of 45,000 to 70,000 clones in the sample, 96% were seen once. This clone was recorded once. Peripheral blood and lesional scalp punch biopsies were taken from alopecia areata patients. Per germline, CDR1 MNHEY and CDR2 SMNVEV (reference sequence). The CDR3 totals 14 residues. The V end lost 0 bases, the J end lost 3 bases, and 6 bases lay between the germline ends. The source material was CD8+ T cells sorted from blood, sampled at week 0. This TCR was sampled from a human donor with alopecia areata. The chain uses TRBV27 and TRBJ1-5; D gene unclear. The CDR3, as DNA: TGTGCCAGCAGTTTATCGTTATTCAATCAGCCCCAGCATTTT. Translated, it gives CASSLSLFNQPQHF.